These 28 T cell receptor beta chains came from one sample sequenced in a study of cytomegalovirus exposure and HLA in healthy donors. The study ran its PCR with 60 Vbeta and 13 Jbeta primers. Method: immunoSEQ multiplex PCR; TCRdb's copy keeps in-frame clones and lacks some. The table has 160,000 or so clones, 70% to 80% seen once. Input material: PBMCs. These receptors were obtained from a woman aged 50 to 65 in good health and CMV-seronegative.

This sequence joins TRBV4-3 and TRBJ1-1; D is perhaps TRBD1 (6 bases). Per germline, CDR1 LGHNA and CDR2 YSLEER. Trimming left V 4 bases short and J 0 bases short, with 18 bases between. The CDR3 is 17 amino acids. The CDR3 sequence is CASSPEGGAGVNTEAFF. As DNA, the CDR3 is TGCGCCAGCAGCCCCGAGGGGGGGGCGGGGGTGAACACTGAAGCTTTCTTT.

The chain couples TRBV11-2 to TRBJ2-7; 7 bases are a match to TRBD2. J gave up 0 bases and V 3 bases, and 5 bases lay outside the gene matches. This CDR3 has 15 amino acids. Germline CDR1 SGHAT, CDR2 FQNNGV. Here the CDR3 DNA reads TGTGCCAGCAGCTTCGGGGGGACGGTCTCCTACGAGCAGTACTTC. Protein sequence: CASSFGGTVSYEQYF.

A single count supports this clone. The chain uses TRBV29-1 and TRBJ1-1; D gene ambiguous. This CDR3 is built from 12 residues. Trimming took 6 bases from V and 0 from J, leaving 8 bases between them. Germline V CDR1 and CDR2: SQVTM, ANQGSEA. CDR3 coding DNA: TGCAGCGTCGATAACATGAACACTGAAGCTTTCTTT. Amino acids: CSVDNMNTEAFF.

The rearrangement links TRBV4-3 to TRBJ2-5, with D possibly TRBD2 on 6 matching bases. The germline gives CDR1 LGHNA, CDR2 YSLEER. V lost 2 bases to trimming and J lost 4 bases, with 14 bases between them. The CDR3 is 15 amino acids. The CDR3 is CASSQLGGSGETQYF. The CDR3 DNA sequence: TGCGCCAGCAGCCAACTTGGGGGGAGTGGAGAGACCCAGTACTTC.

The CDR3 sequence is CAIGRSLAGLSYEQYF. The CDR3 DNA reads TGTGCCATCGGGCGATCCCTAGCGGGTTTAAGCTACGAGCAGTACTTC. The V call is TRBV10-3, the J call TRBJ2-7, with 8 positions matching TRBD2. This CDR3 region has 16 residues. Germline loops: CDR1 ENHRY, CDR2 SYGVKD. With 8 bases clipped from V and 3 bases from J, the junction kept 15 bases outside the gene matches.

The DNA of the CDR3 is TGTGCCAGCAGTTCGACAGGCTCAGTCACAGATACGCAGTATTTT. Protein sequence: CASSSTGSVTDTQYF. J is TRBJ2-3 and V is TRBV5-4, with a weak D call TRBD1 (6 bases). The CDR3 length is 15 residues. Germline CDR1 SGHNT, CDR2 YYREEE (reference sequence). V was clipped by 5 bases and J by 2 bases, with 15 bases between them.

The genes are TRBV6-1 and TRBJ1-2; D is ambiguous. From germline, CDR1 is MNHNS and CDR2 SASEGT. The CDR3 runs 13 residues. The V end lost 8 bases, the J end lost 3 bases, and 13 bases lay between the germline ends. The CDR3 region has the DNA TGTGCCAGCGTAACAGCGGCGGACTATGGCTACACCTTC. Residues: CASVTAADYGYTF.

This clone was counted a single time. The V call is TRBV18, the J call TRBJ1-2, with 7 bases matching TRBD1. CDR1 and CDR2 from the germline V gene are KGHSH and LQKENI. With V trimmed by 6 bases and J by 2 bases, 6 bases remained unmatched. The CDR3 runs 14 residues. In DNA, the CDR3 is TGTGCCAGCTCTCCCGACAGGGTAAACTATGGCTACACCTTC. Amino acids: CASSPDRVNYGYTF. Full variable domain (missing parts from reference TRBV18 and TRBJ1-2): NAGVMQNPRHLVRRRGQEARLRCSPMKGHSHVYWYRQLPEEGLKFMVYLQKENIIDESGMPKERFSAEFPKEGPSILRIQQVVRGDSAAYFCASSPDRVNYGYTFGSGTRLTVV.

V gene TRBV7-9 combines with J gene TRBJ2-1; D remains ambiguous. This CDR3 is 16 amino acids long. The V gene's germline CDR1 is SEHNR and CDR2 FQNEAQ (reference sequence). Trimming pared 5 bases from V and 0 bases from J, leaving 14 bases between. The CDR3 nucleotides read TGTGCCAGCAGCCTGGCAGAAGTCTTCTCCTACAATGAGCAGTTCTTC. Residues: CASSLAEVFSYNEQFF.

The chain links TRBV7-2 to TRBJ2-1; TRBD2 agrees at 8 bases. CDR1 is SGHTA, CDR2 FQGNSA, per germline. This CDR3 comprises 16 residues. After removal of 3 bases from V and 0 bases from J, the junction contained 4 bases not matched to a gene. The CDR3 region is CASSLVAGSSYNEQFF. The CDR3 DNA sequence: TGTGCCAGCAGCTTGGTAGCGGGAAGCTCCTACAATGAGCAGTTCTTC.

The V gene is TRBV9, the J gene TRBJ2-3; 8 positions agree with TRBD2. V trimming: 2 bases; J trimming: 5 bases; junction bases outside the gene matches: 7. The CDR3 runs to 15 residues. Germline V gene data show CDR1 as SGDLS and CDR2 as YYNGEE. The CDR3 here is CASSVGGGWGDTQYF. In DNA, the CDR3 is TGTGCCAGCAGCGTTGGCGGGGGGTGGGGAGATACGCAGTATTTT.

The CDR3 DNA reads TGTGCCTGGAGTGAGGAGGGCTACGAGCAGTACTTC. Translating gives CAWSEEGYEQYF. V usage is TRBV30 and J usage is TRBJ2-5; D perhaps matches TRBD2 (6 bases). The assigned J gene may be wrong: the sequence end matches TRBJ2-7 better. This CDR3 spans 12 amino acids. The germline CDR1 and CDR2 sequences are GTSNPN and SVGIG (reference sequence).

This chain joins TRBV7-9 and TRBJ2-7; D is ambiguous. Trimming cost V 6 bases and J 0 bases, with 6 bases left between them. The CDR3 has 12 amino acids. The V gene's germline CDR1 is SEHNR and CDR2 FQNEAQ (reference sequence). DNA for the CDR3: TGTGCCAGCAGTGGGCTCTCCTACGAGCAGTACTTC. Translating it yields CASSGLSYEQYF.

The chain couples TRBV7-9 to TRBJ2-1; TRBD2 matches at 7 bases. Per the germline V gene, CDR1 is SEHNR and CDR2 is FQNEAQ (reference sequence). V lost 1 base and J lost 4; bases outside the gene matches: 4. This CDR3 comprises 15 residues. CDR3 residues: CASSLVAGDYNEQFF. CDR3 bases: TGTGCCAGCAGCTTAGTAGCGGGTGATTACAATGAGCAGTTCTTC.

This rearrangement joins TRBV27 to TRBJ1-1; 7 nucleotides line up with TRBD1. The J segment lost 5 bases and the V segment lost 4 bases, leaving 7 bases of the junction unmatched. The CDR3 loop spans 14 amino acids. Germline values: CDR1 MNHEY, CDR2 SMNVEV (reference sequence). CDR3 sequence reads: CASSYSTGRTEAFF. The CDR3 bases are TGTGCCAGCAGTTACTCGACAGGGCGAACTGAAGCTTTCTTT.

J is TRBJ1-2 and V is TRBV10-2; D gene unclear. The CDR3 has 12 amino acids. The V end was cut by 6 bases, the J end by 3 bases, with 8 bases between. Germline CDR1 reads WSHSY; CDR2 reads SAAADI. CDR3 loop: CASRDGDYGYTF. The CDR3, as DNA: TGCGCCAGCAGGGACGGGGACTATGGCTACACCTTC.

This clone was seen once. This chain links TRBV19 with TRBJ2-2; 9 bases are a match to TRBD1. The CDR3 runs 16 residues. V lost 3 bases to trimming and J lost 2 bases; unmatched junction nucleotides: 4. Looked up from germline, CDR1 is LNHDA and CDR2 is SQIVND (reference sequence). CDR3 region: CASSIYRGQNTGELFF. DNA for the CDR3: TGTGCCAGTAGTATCTACAGGGGGCAAAACACCGGGGAGCTGTTTTTT.

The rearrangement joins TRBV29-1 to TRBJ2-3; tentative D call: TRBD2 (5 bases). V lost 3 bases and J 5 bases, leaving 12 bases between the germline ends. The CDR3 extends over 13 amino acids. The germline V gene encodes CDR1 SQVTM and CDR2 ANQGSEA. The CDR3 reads CSVERAGQDTQYF. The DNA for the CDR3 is TGCAGCGTTGAGAGGGCAGGTCAAGATACGCAGTATTTT.

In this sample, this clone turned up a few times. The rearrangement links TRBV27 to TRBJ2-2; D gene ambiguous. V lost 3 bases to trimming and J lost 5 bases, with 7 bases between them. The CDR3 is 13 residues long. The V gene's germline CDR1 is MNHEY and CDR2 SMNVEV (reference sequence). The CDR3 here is CASSFVQTGELFF. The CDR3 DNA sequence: TGTGCCAGCAGTTTTGTCCAGACCGGGGAGCTGTTTTTT.

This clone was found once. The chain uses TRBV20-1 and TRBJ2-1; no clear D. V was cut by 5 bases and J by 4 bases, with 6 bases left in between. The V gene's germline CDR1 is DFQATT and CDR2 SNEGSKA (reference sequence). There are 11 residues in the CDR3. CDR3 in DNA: TGCAGTGCTCCCCTGTACAATGAGCAGTTCTTC. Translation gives CSAPLYNEQFF.

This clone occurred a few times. The CDR3 region is CASSRQQGATEAFF. CDR3 nucleotides: TGTGCCAGCAGCCGCCAACAGGGGGCAACTGAAGCTTTCTTT. This chain links TRBV7-9 with TRBJ1-1; 9 positions agree with TRBD1. Unmatched junction bases numbered 6, after V lost 5 bases and J lost 5 bases. The CDR3 has 14 amino acids. Germline V gene lookup returns CDR1 SEHNR and CDR2 FQNEAQ (reference sequence). Full variable domain (rest looked up from reference TRBV7-9 and TRBJ1-1): DTGVSQNPRHKITKRGQNVTFRCDPISEHNRLYWYRQTLGQGPEFLTYFQNEAQLEKSRLLSDRFSAERPKGSFSTLEIQRTEQGDSAMYLCASSRQQGATEAFFGQGTRLTVV.

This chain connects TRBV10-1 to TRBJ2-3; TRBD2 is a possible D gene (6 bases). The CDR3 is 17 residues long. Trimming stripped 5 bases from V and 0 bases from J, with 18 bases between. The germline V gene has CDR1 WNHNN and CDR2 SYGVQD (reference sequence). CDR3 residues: CASSMRPGASSTDTQYF. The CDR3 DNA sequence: TGCGCCAGCAGTATGCGCCCGGGAGCCTCTAGCACAGATACGCAGTATTTT.

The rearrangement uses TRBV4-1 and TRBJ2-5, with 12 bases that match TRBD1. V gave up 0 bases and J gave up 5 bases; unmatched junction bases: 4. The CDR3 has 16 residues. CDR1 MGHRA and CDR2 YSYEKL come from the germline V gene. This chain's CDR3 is CASSQDHGTGGETQYF. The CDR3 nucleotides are TGCGCCAGCAGCCAAGATCATGGGACAGGGGGCGAGACCCAGTACTTC.

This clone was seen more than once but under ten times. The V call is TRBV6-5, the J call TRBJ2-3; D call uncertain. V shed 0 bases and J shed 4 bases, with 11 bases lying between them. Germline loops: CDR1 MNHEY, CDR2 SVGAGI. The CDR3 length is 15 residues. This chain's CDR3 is CASSYSSGAPDTQYF. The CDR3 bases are TGTGCCAGCAGTTACTCGAGTGGTGCGCCAGATACGCAGTATTTT.

The CDR3 DNA reads TGTGCCAGCAGCAAAGTGCCCGAACGGGGGAACTATGGCTACACCTTC. Protein sequence: CASSKVPERGNYGYTF. This chain joins TRBV21-1 and TRBJ1-2. TRBV21-1 corresponds to a pseudogene. This CDR3 contains 16 residues.

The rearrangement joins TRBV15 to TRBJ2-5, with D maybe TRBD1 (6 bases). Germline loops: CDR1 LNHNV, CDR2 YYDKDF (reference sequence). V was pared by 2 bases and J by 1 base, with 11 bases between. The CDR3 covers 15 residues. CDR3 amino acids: CATSRISTGQETQYF. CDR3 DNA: TGTGCCACCAGCAGAATTTCGACAGGCCAAGAGACCCAGTACTTC. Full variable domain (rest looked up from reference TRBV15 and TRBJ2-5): DAMVIQNPRYQVTQFGKPVTLSCSQTLNHNVMYWYQQKSSQAPKLLFHYYDKDFNNEADTPDNFQSRRPNTSFCFLDIRSPGLGDTAMYLCATSRISTGQETQYFGPGTRLLVL.

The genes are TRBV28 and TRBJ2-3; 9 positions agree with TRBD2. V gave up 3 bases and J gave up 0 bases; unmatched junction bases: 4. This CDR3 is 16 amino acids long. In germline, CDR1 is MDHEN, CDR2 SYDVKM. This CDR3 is CASSFLGTSSTDTQYF. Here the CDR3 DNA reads TGTGCCAGCAGTTTTTTAGGGACTAGCAGCACAGATACGCAGTATTTT.

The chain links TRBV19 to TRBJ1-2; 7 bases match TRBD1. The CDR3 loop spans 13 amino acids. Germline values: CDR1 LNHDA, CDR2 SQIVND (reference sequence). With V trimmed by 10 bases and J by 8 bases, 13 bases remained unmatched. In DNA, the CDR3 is TGTGCCACACGCCCCCCCAGGGGGGTAGGCTACACCTTC. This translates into CATRPPRGVGYTF.